Listed here are 20 T cell receptor beta chains from one sample, sequenced in a study of blood T cell repertoires in COVID-19. The repertoire was sequenced with immunoSEQ multiplex PCR; TCRdb's copy has only in-frame clones and lacks some. The sample gives 250,000 to 300,000 clones, around 87% of which show up once; less than 1.6% is in the top ten. The material sequenced was peripheral blood. The receptor set was obtained from a woman between 40 and 55 years old who had recovered from COVID-19.

The chain recombines TRBV5-4 with TRBJ2-5, with D possibly matching TRBD2 (6 bases). The CDR3 spans 13 residues. The germline CDR1 and CDR2 sequences are SGHNT and YYREEE (reference sequence). With 1 base removed from V and 5 bases from J, the gap between germline ends came to 9 bases. CDR3 residues: CASSLWGVETQYF. CDR3 nucleotide sequence: TGTGCCAGCAGCTTGTGGGGGGTGGAGACCCAGTACTTC.

This chain links TRBV24-1 with TRBJ2-1; D ambiguous. This CDR3 contains 14 residues. V shed 6 bases and J shed 0 bases, with 8 bases lying between them. In germline, CDR1 is KGHDR, CDR2 SFDVKD. For the CDR3, the DNA is TGTGCCACCAGTTTCGTCAGCTCCTACAATGAGCAGTTCTTC. Residues: CATSFVSSYNEQFF.

The CDR3 is CASRQGFEAFF. In nucleotides, the CDR3 is TGTGCCAGCAGACAGGGGTTTGAAGCTTTCTTT. This chain uses TRBV2 with TRBJ1-1; 7 bases fit TRBD1. This CDR3 has 11 residues. V was clipped by 6 bases and J by 7 bases; unmatched bases: 2. Germline-derived CDR1 and CDR2 are SNHLY and FYNNEI.

This rearrangement joins TRBV3-1 (or the pseudogene TRBV3-2) to TRBJ1-4, with 7 bases lining up with TRBD1. V shed 3 bases, J shed 5 bases, and the junction held 15 bases outside the gene matches. CDR3 length equals 18 residues. From germline, CDR1 is LGHDT and CDR2 YNNKEL (reference sequence). CDR3 region: CASSQGGQLTAWNEKLFF. The CDR3 DNA reads TGTGCCAGCAGCCAGGGGGGACAGCTAACGGCGTGGAATGAAAAACTGTTTTTT.

The rearrangement uses TRBV11-2 and TRBJ2-1; 10 nucleotides line up with TRBD2. This CDR3 spans 15 amino acids. The V gene's germline CDR1 is SGHAT and CDR2 FQNNGV. After removal of 2 bases from V and 8 bases from J, the junction contained 6 bases not matched to a gene. The DNA of the CDR3 is TGTGCCAGCAGCTTAATTAGCGGGGGGTCGGATGAGCAGTTCTTC. It translates to CASSLISGGSDEQFF.

This chain connects TRBV7-2 to TRBJ2-7; D gene uncertain. Per germline, CDR1 SGHTA and CDR2 FQGNSA. Trimming cost V 0 bases and J 3 bases, with 9 bases left between them. This CDR3 has 14 residues. The CDR3 spells CASSLAPSVYEQYF. The CDR3 coding sequence is TGTGCCAGCAGCTTAGCGCCGTCAGTCTACGAGCAGTACTTC.

CDR3 region: CASSPAPPDNSGNTIYF. The CDR3 region has the DNA TGTGCCAGCTCACCCGCCCCACCGGACAACTCTGGAAACACCATATATTTT. This chain joins TRBV18 and TRBJ1-3; TRBD1 might be the D (5 bases). Trimming cost V 3 bases and J 0 bases, with 15 bases left between them. The germline V gene encodes CDR1 KGHSH and CDR2 LQKENI. CDR3 size: 17 residues.

The gene calls are TRBV12-3 or TRBV12-4 and TRBJ1-1, with TRBD1 identical over 8 bases. This CDR3 has 13 residues. The junction had 5 bases not matched to a gene; V was cut back by 6 bases and J by 5 bases. The DNA of the CDR3 is TGTGCCAGCAGCAGGGGGCCTGGGACTGAAGCTTTCTTT. Translating gives CASSRGPGTEAFF.

The V gene is TRBV9, the J gene TRBJ2-7; TRBD2 agrees at 12 bases. The germline V gene encodes CDR1 SGDLS and CDR2 YYNGEE. The trim removed 3 bases at V and 7 bases at J, leaving 14 bases unmatched. The CDR3 totals 17 residues. This chain's CDR3 is CASSEGTSGGPLGEQYF. CDR3 coding DNA: TGTGCCAGCAGCGAGGGTACTAGCGGGGGGCCTTTGGGTGAGCAGTACTTC.

V usage is TRBV3-1 (or the pseudogene TRBV3-2) and J usage is TRBJ2-3; 8 nucleotides agree with TRBD2. Germline V gene data show CDR1 as LGHDT and CDR2 as YNNKEL (reference sequence). The CDR3 sequence is 17 residues long. Trimming at V came to 0 bases and at J to 1 base, leaving 6 bases not matched to a gene. The CDR3 loop reads CASSQDYIGGGTDTQYF. CDR3 coding DNA: TGTGCCAGCAGCCAAGATTATATCGGGGGGGGCACAGATACGCAGTATTTT.

In nucleotides, the CDR3 is TGTGCCAGCAGCTTGGGGACAGGCCCCACAGATACGCAGTATTTT. As protein: CASSLGTGPTDTQYF. The chain couples TRBV5-4 to TRBJ2-3, with 7 bases lining up with TRBD1. V shed 0 bases, J shed 2 bases, and the junction held 3 bases outside the gene matches. This CDR3 comprises 15 residues. Germline assignment: CDR1 SGHNT and CDR2 YYREEE (reference sequence).

The chain employs TRBV12-5 and TRBJ2-5; 14 bases match TRBD2. This CDR3 has 17 residues. V lost 1 base, J lost 4 bases, and 5 bases stayed unmatched. Germline V gene sequence: CDR1 LGHNT, CDR2 FRNRAP. CDR3 sequence: CASGLGLAGGLGETQYF. CDR3 coding DNA: TGTGCTAGTGGTTTGGGACTAGCGGGGGGGCTTGGAGAGACCCAGTACTTC.

The CDR3 region has the DNA TGTGCCAGCAGGCTAGCGGGGACAGATACGCAGTATTTT. It encodes CASRLAGTDTQYF. This chain links TRBV6-5 with TRBJ2-3, with 9 bases fitting TRBD2. This CDR3 has 13 amino acids. Germline trimming cut 6 bases from V and 3 bases from J; bases unmatched to any gene: 1. The germline V gene has CDR1 MNHEY and CDR2 SVGAGI.

V usage is TRBV10-3 and J usage is TRBJ1-2; 7 bases fit TRBD1. The junction had 16 bases not matched to a gene; V was cut back by 3 bases and J by 6 bases. There are 17 residues in the CDR3. Germline loops: CDR1 ENHRY, CDR2 SYGVKD. CDR3 sequence (DNA): TGTGCCATCAGTGACCTCGAGAGGGGGCGCATGTTCCATGGCTACACCTTC. This codes for CAISDLERGRMFHGYTF.

The chain joins TRBV25-1 to TRBJ2-3; 9 positions match TRBD2. The CDR3 sequence is 16 residues long. With 4 bases clipped from V and 2 bases from J, the junction kept 7 bases outside the gene matches. Germline V gene data show CDR1 as MGHDK and CDR2 as SYGVNS. CDR3 sequence: CASSVRGLAYTDTQYF. The CDR3 DNA follows: TGTGCCAGCAGTGTCCGGGGACTAGCCTACACAGATACGCAGTATTTT.

CDR3 in DNA: TGTGCCAGCAGTGAACTGGGGCAGGGAAACACTGAAGCTTTCTTT. Its protein is CASSELGQGNTEAFF. The chain has TRBV2 and TRBJ1-1; D is perhaps TRBD1 (5 bases). Between the trimmed V and J ends, which lost 2 bases and 2 bases, there was a span of 12 bases. Germline V CDR1 and CDR2: SNHLY, FYNNEI. The CDR3 spans 15 residues.

This sequence joins TRBV3-1 (or the pseudogene TRBV3-2) and TRBJ2-5; 10 nucleotides match TRBD1. There are 14 residues in the CDR3. V was pared by 4 bases and J by 1 base, with 0 bases of the junction left unmatched. From germline, CDR1 is LGHDT and CDR2 YNNKEL (reference sequence). Here the CDR3 DNA reads TGTGCCAGCAGCCGGACAGGGGGCCAAGAGACCCAGTACTTC. Translated, it gives CASSRTGGQETQYF.

J is TRBJ2-5 and V is TRBV15; D remains ambiguous. The V end lost 0 bases, the J end lost 5 bases, and 7 bases lay between the germline ends. The CDR3 covers 13 residues. Per germline, CDR1 LNHNV and CDR2 YYDKDF (reference sequence). The CDR3 sequence is CATSRDFGETQYF. For the CDR3, the DNA is TGTGCCACCAGCAGAGATTTCGGGGAGACCCAGTACTTC.

This chain connects TRBV24-1 to TRBJ2-3; TRBD2 matches at 10 bases. Trimming at V came to 9 bases and at J to 8 bases, leaving 19 bases not matched to a gene. The CDR3 sequence is 17 residues long. Per germline, CDR1 KGHDR and CDR2 SFDVKD. In DNA, the CDR3 is TGTGCCACCCAACGGGGCCATAGCGGGGGGTTGGGGGGTACGCAGTATTTT. Its protein product is CATQRGHSGGLGGTQYF.

The chain links TRBV7-2 to TRBJ2-7; 8 bases agree with TRBD2. Germline V CDR1 and CDR2: SGHTA, FQGNSA. The CDR3 contains 16 residues. The DNA of the CDR3 is TGTGCGCAGGCCGGGGGGGAAGGGAGTTCTCCCCACGAGCAGTACTTC. The encoded protein is CAQAGGEGSSPHEQYF.